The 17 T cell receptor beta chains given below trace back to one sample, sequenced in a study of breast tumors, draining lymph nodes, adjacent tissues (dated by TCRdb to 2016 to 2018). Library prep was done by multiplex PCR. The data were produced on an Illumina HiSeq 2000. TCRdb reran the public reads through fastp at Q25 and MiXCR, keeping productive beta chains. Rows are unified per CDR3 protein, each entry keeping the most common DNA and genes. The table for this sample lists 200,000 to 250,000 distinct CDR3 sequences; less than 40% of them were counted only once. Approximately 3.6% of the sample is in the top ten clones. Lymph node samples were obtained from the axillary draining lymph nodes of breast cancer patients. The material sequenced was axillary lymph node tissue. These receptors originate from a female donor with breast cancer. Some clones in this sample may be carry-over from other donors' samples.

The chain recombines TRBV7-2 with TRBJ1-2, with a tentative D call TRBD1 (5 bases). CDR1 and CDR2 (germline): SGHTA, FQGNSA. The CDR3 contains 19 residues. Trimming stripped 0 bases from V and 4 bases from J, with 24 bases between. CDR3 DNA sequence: TGTGCCAGCAGCTTAGCCCCACGTGGGGGTCTAGCGTCTTCCTATGGCTACACCTTC. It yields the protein CASSLAPRGGLASSYGYTF.

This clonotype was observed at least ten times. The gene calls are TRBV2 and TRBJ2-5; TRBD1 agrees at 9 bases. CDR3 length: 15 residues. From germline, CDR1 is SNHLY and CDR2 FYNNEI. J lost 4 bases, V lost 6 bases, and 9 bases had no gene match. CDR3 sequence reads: CASRRDRERGETQYF. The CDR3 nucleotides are TGTGCCAGCAGACGGGACAGGGAGAGGGGAGAGACCCAGTACTTC.

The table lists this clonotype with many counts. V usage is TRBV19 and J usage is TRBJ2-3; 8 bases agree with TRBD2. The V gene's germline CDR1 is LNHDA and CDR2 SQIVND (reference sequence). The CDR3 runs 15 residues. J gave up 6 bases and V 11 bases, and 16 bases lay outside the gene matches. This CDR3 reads CAASSGDPYRDTQYF. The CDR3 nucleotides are TGTGCCGCCAGTAGCGGGGACCCGTATCGGGATACGCAGTATTTT.

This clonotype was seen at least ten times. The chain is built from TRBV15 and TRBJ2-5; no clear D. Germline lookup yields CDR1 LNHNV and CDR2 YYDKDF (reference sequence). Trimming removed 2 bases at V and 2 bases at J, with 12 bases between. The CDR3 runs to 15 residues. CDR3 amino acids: CATSRKSTVQETQYF. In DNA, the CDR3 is TGTGCCACCAGCAGAAAATCGACGGTACAAGAGACCCAGTACTTC.

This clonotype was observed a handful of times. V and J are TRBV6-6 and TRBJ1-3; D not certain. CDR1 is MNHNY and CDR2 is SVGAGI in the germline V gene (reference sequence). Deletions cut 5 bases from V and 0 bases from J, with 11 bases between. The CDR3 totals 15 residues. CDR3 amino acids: CASSPSASSGNTIYF. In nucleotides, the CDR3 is TGTGCCAGCAGTCCCAGCGCTTCCTCTGGAAACACCATATATTTT.

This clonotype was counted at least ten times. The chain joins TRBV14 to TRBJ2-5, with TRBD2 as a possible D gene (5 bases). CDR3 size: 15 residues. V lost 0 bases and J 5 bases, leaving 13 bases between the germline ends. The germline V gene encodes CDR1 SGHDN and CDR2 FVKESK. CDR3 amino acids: CASSQDVRGYETQYF. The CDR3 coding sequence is TGTGCCAGCAGCCAAGATGTCCGGGGATATGAGACCCAGTACTTC.

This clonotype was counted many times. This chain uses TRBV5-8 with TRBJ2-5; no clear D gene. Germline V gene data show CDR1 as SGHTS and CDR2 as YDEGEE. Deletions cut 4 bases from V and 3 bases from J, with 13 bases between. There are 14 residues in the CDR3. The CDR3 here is CASSRSALKETQYF. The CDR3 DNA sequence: TGTGCCAGCAGCCGATCCGCCCTGAAAGAGACCCAGTACTTC.

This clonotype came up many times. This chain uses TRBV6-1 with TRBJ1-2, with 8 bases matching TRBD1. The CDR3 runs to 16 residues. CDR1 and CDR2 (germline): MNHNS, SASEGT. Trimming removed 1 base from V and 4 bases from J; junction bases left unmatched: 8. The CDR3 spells CASSEVLQGAAYGYTF. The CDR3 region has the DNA TGTGCCAGCAGTGAAGTACTTCAGGGGGCAGCCTATGGCTACACCTTC.

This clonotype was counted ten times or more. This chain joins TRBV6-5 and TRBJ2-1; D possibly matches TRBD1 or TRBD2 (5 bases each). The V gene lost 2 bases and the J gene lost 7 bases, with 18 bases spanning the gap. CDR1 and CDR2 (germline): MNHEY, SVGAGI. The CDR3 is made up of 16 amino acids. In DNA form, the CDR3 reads TGTGCCAGCAGTTACCAAGGACATGGACTCGAGAATGAGCAGTTCTTC. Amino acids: CASSYQGHGLENEQFF.

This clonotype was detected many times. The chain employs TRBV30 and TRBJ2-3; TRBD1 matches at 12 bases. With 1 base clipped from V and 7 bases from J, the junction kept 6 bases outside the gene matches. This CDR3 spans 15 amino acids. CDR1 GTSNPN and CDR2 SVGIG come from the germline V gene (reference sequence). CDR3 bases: TGTGCCTGGAGTGGCGGGACAGGGGGCATGAATACGCAGTATTTT. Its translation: CAWSGGTGGMNTQYF.

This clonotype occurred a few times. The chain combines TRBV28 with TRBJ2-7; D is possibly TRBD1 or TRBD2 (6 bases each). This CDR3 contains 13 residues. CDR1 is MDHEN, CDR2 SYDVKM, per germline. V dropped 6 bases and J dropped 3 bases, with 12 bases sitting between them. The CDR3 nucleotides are TGTGCCAGCAGCGGGGGCCAACTCTACGAGCAGTACTTC. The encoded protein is CASSGGQLYEQYF.

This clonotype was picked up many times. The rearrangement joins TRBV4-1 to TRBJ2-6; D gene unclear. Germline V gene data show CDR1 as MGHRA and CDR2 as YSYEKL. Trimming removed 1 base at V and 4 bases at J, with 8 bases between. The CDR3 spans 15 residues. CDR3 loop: CASSQASIGANVLTF. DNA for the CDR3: TGCGCCAGCAGCCAAGCCTCAATCGGGGCCAACGTCCTGACTTTC.

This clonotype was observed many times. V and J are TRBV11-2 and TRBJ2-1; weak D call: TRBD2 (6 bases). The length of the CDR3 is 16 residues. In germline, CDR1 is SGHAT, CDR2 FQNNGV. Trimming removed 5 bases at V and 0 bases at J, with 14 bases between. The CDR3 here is CASSQGGGSSYNEQFF. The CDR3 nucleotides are TGTGCCAGCAGCCAGGGTGGGGGGAGCTCCTACAATGAGCAGTTCTTC. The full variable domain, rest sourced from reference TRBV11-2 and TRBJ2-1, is EAGVAQSPRYKIIEKRQSVAFWCNPISGHATLYWYQQILGQGPKLLIQFQNNGVVDDSQLPKDRFSAERLKGVDSTLKIQPAKLEDSAVYLCASSQGGGSSYNEQFFGPGTRLTVL.

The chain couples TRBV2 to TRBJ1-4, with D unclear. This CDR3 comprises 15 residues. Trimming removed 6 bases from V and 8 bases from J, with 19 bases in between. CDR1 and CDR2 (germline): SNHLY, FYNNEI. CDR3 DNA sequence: TGTGCCAGCAGCTCCCGGGCGGGGAAGGCAGAAAAACTGTTTTTT. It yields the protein CASSSRAGKAEKLFF.

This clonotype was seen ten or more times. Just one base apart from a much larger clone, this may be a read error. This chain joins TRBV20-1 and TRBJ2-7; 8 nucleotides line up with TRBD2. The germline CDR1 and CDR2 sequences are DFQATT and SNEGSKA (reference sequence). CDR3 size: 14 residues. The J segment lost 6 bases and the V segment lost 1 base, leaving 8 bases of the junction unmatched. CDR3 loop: CSARASGLTSEQYF. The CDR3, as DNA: TGCAGTGCTAGAGCTAGCGGGTTAACCTCCGAGCAGTACTTC.

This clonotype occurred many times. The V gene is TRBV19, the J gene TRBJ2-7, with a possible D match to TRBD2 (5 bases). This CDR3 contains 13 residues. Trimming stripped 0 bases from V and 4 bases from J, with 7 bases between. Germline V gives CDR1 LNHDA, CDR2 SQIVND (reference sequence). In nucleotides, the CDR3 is TGTGCCAGTAGTATAGACCGACTATACGAGCAGTACTTC. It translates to CASSIDRLYEQYF.

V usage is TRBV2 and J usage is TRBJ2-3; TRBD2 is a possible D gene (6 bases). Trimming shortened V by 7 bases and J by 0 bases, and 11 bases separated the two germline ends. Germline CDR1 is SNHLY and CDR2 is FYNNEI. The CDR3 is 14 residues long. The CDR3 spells CASTASASTDTQYF. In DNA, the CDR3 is TGTGCCAGCACGGCTAGCGCAAGCACAGATACGCAGTATTTT.